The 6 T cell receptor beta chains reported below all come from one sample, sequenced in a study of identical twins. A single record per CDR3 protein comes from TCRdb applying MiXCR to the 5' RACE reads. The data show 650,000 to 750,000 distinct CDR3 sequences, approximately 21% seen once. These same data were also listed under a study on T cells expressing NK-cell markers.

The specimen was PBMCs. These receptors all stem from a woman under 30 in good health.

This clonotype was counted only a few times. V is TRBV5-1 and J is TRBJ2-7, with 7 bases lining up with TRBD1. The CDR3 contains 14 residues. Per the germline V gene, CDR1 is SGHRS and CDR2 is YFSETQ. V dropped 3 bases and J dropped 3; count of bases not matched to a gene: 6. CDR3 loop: CASSSRQGLYEQYF. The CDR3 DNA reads TGCGCCAGCAGCTCAAGACAGGGTCTCTACGAGCAGTACTTC.

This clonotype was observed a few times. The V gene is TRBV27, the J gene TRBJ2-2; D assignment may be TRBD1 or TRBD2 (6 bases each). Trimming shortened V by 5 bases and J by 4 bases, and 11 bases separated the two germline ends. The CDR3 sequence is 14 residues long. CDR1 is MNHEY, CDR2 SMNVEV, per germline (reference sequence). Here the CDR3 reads CASSIGGGTGELFF. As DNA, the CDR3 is TGTGCCAGCAGTATTGGAGGGGGCACCGGGGAGCTGTTTTTT.

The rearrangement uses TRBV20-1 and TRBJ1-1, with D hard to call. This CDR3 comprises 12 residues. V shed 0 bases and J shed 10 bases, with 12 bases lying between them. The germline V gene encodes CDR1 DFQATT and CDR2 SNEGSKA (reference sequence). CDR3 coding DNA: TGCAGTGCTAGAGATCCAAATTCAGGAGCTTTCTTT. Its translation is CSARDPNSGAFF.

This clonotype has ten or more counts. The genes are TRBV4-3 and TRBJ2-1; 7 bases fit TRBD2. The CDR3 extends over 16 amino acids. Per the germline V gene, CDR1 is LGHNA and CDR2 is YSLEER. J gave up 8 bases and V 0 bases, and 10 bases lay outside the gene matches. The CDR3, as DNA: TGCGCCAGCAGCCAAGAGGCGGTCGGGAGCGGGGATGAGCAGTTCTTC. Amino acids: CASSQEAVGSGDEQFF.

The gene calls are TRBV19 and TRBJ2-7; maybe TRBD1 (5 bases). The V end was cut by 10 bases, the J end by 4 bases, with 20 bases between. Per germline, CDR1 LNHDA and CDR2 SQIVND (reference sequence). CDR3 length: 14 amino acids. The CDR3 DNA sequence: TGTGCCACTTCCCAGGGTCTCCCATTTTACGAGCAGTACTTC. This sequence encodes CATSQGLPFYEQYF.

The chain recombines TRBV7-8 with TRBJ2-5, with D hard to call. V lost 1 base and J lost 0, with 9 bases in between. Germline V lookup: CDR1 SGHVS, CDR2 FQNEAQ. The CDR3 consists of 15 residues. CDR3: CASSLGRLYQETQYF. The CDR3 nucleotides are TGTGCCAGCAGCTTAGGCCGTTTATACCAAGAGACCCAGTACTTC. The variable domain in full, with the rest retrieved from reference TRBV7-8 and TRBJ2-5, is GAGVSQSPRYKVAKRGQDVALRCDPISGHVSLFWYQQALGQGPEFLTYFQNEAQLDKSGLPSDRFFAERPEGSVSTLKIQRTQQEDSAVYLCASSLGRLYQETQYFGPGTRLLVL.